This T cell receptor (beta chain) was identified in a study of T-cell reconstitution after alpha-beta-depleted transplantation in children. Study-wide findings and caveats: The high TCRbeta diversity at day 60 in some patients came from surviving recipient T cells and thymic progenitors. Reportedly, roughly two months post-transplant, alpha-beta T cells arose from several hundred expanded graft clones.

Only a few counts were recorded for this clonotype. Its specificity is unknown. The CDR3 has 15 amino acids. J was trimmed by 5 bases and V by 0 bases; bases with no gene match: 5. Germline CDR1 is SGHRS and CDR2 is YFSETQ. Library preparation (for TCRbeta) was performed with unique molecular identifiers. TCRdb re-analysed the PCR reads in MiXCR, keeping a single row per CDR3 protein. The sample holds hundreds of thousands of distinct CDR3 sequences, roughly 15% seen once. The TCR sequence derives from a male patient aged 10 to 17 who had a stem cell transplant for acute lymphoblastic leukemia, so the T cells may come from the graft donor. This specimen consisted of PBMCs, mostly from graft donor cells, obtained 360 days after TCRalphabeta/CD19-depleted stem cell transplant. This chain links TRBV5-1 with TRBJ2-5, with 9 bases lining up with TRBD1. The CDR3 loop reads CASSLDGQGRETQYF. Written as DNA, the CDR3 is TGCGCCAGCAGCTTGGATGGACAGGGGAGGGAGACCCAGTACTTC.